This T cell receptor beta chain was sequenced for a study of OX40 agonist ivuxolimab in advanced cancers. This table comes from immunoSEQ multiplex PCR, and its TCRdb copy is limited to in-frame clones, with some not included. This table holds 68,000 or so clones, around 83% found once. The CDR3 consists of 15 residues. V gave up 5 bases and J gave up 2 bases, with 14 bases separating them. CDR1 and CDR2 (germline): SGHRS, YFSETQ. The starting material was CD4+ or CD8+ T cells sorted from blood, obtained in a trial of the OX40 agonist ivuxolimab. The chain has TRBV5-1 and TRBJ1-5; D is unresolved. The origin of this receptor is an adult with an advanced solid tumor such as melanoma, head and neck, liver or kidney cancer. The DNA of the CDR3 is TGCGCCAGCAGATCTGGGCCGGAGGGCAATCAGCCCCAGCATTTT. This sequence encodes CASRSGPEGNQPQHF.